The 18 T cell receptor beta chains in this list originate from one sample, sequenced in a study of T cells in Graves' hyperthyroidism and ophthalmopathy. Amplification yielded TCR beta CDR3 regions, with RNA transcripts as the source. The TCR CDR3 was amplified in a first-round RT-PCR using the HTBI primer set. One entry per CDR3 protein results from TCRdb running MiXCR on the multiplex PCR reads. This table has approximately 720,000 distinct CDR3 sequences, over 15% appearing once. Sequencing was done on a sample of blood. The source is a woman aged 50 to 65 with Graves' hyperthyroidism that later progressed to Graves' ophthalmopathy.

In this sample, this clonotype turned up a few times. The CDR3 nucleotides read TGTGCCTGGAGCTTGGGACAGGGGAGCACTGAAGCTTTCTTT. Protein sequence: CAWSLGQGSTEAFF. The V call is TRBV30, the J call TRBJ1-1; TRBD1 aligns across 10 bases. Per germline, CDR1 GTSNPN and CDR2 SVGIG (reference sequence). V gave up 3 bases and J gave up 4 bases; unmatched junction bases: 5. The length of the CDR3 is 14 residues.

To note about this clonotype: A read error may account for a junction end that differs from germline. The V gene is TRBV19, the J gene TRBJ1-5; D gene uncertain. The length of the CDR3 is 16 residues. The V gene's germline CDR1 is LNHDA and CDR2 SQIVND (reference sequence). The CDR3 sequence is CARGDGRQIFDQPRHF. The CDR3 coding sequence is TGTGCCAGGGGTGACGGGAGACAAATCTTCGATCAGCCCCGGCATTTT.

This clonotype was recorded many times. This chain joins TRBV10-3 and TRBJ2-7; D is unclear. This CDR3 has 13 amino acids. V was pared by 6 bases and J by 4 bases, with 13 bases between. CDR1 is ENHRY, CDR2 SYGVKD, per germline. CDR3 sequence reads: CAIRPEARYEQYF. CDR3 nucleotide sequence: TGTGCCATCAGGCCCGAAGCCAGATACGAGCAGTACTTC.

This clonotype was recorded a few times. V usage is TRBV12-3 or TRBV12-4 and J usage is TRBJ1-2; 8 nucleotides line up with TRBD1. With 6 bases clipped from V and 4 bases from J, the junction kept 4 bases outside the gene matches. The CDR3 is 13 residues long. In DNA, the CDR3 is TGTGCCAGCAGAGGGACAGGACGCTATGGCTACACCTTC. Translating it yields CASRGTGRYGYTF.

This clonotype was picked up a small number of times. The V and J genes are TRBV14 and TRBJ1-2; D ambiguous. Trimming removed 0 bases from V and 4 bases from J, with 12 bases in between. Looked up from germline, CDR1 is SGHDN and CDR2 is FVKESK. There are 15 residues in the CDR3. The CDR3 is CASSQEAGRPYGYTF. Written as DNA, the CDR3 is TGTGCCAGCAGCCAAGAGGCGGGTCGACCCTATGGCTACACCTTC.

This clonotype was observed a few times. The chain links TRBV10-1 to TRBJ2-2, with D perhaps matching TRBD1 (6 bases). The CDR3 runs 13 residues. V dropped 4 bases and J dropped 7 bases, with 10 bases sitting between them. Germline assignment: CDR1 WNHNN and CDR2 SYGVQD (reference sequence). CDR3 bases: TGCGCCAGCAGTGTCCGGACAGACGGGGAGCTGTTTTTT. This translates into CASSVRTDGELFF.

This clonotype was observed many times. The chain links TRBV5-5 to TRBJ2-1; 10 bases are shared with TRBD1. V shed 4 bases, J shed 4 bases, and the junction held 8 bases outside the gene matches. The CDR3 runs to 16 residues. Germline CDR1 and CDR2: SGHKS and YYEKEE (reference sequence). DNA for the CDR3: TGTGCCAGCAGCGGACCGGGACAGGGGCCTTACAATGAGCAGTTCTTC. Translating it yields CASSGPGQGPYNEQFF.

This rearrangement joins TRBV15 to TRBJ1-5; TRBD1 agrees at 8 bases. The CDR3 runs 16 residues. Trimming cost V 5 bases and J 1 base; bases outside gene matches: 7. CDR1 is LNHNV, CDR2 YYDKDF, per germline (reference sequence). The CDR3 nucleotides are TGTGCCACCAGCGGGGGACAGGCCCTCAGCAATCAGCCCCAGCATTTT. This gives the protein CATSGGQALSNQPQHF.

This clonotype was detected ten times or more. This chain links TRBV11-2 with TRBJ2-3; D is undetermined. Between the trimmed V and J ends, which lost 5 bases and 4 bases, there was a span of 10 bases. This CDR3 spans 13 amino acids. Germline V gene lookup returns CDR1 SGHAT and CDR2 FQNNGV. This CDR3 is CASSPLSPDTQYF. CDR3 in DNA: TGTGCCAGCAGCCCCCTGAGCCCAGATACGCAGTATTTT.

This clonotype has a count of ten or more. The chain is built from TRBV20-1 and TRBJ2-5; D is unclear. Germline CDR1 DFQATT, CDR2 SNEGSKA (reference sequence). The CDR3 is 12 amino acids. V was trimmed by 4 bases and J by 2 bases, leaving 8 bases between them. For the CDR3, the DNA is TGCAGTGCTATCCCGTCGCAAGAGACCCAGTACTTC. As protein: CSAIPSQETQYF.

V gene TRBV7-2 combines with J gene TRBJ1-6; no clear D. The CDR3 consists of 17 residues. Germline V lookup: CDR1 SGHTA, CDR2 FQGNSA. V lost 4 bases and J lost 3, with 16 bases in between. The CDR3 loop is CASSSPTSGVYNSPLHF. In DNA, the CDR3 is TGTGCCAGCAGCTCACCGACTTCCGGGGTCTATAATTCACCCCTCCACTTT.

This clonotype was seen a few times. The gene calls are TRBV4-1 and TRBJ2-1; no reliable D call. The CDR3 length is 13 residues. The V and J ends lost 4 bases and 6 bases respectively, with 10 bases between them. The germline V gene has CDR1 MGHRA and CDR2 YSYEKL. The CDR3 DNA reads TGCGCCAGCAGCCTGTCGACCCTCAATGAGCAGTTCTTC. Amino acids: CASSLSTLNEQFF.

This clonotype was counted only a few times. The chain recombines TRBV5-1 with TRBJ1-2; TRBD1 is a possible D gene (6 bases). The CDR3 loop spans 13 amino acids. With 4 bases removed from V and 12 bases from J, the gap between germline ends came to 19 bases. Per the germline V gene, CDR1 is SGHRS and CDR2 is YFSETQ. As DNA, the CDR3 is TGCGCCAGCAGCCTAGGGGCAGGGGACGGCCACACCTTC. Protein: CASSLGAGDGHTF. The complete variable domain, with remaining parts taken from reference TRBV5-1 and TRBJ1-2, reads KAGVTQTPRYLIKTRGQQVTLSCSPISGHRSVSWYQQTPGQGLQFLFEYFSETQRNKGNFPGRFSGRQFSNSRSEMNVSTLELGDSALYLCASSLGAGDGHTFGSGTRLTVV.

V gene TRBV10-2 combines with J gene TRBJ2-7; no reliable D call. V was shortened by 1 base and J by 3 bases, with 13 bases between the two germline ends. The CDR3 consists of 15 residues. Germline-derived CDR1 and CDR2 are WSHSY and SAAADI. The DNA of the CDR3 is TGCGCCAGCAGTGAGTGGACCCCAACCATCTACGAGCAGTACTTC. Its translation: CASSEWTPTIYEQYF.

The chain has TRBV7-6 and TRBJ1-2; 10 nucleotides line up with TRBD1. CDR1 and CDR2 from the germline V gene are SGHVS and FNYEAQ. V trimming: 2 bases; J trimming: 6 bases; junction bases outside the gene matches: 9. The CDR3 length is 16 residues. The CDR3 region has the DNA TGTGCCAGCAGCTTATCGACAGGGGGCGCAGGCGATGGCTACACCTTC. It encodes CASSLSTGGAGDGYTF.

The gene calls are TRBV5-4 and TRBJ2-5, with 15 positions matching TRBD2. Looked up from germline, CDR1 is SGHNT and CDR2 is YYREEE (reference sequence). The CDR3 contains 18 residues. V was clipped by 5 bases and J by 4 bases; unmatched bases: 12. The CDR3 loop is CASRKTGLAGGDGETQYF. The CDR3 DNA reads as TGTGCCAGCAGGAAAACTGGACTAGCGGGGGGGGATGGAGAGACCCAGTACTTC.

This clonotype was seen only a few times. This chain joins TRBV20-1 and TRBJ2-5; 8 nucleotides match TRBD1. Per the germline V gene, CDR1 is DFQATT and CDR2 is SNEGSKA (reference sequence). The CDR3 length is 13 residues. The junction had 6 bases not matched to a gene; V was cut back by 4 bases and J by 5 bases. Here the CDR3 DNA reads TGCAGTGCTATTACAGGGGGTTCGGAGACCCAGTACTTC. Translation: CSAITGGSETQYF.

This clonotype was observed a few times. The chain couples TRBV20-1 to TRBJ1-6; 7 bases align to TRBD1. CDR1 and CDR2 (germline): DFQATT, SNEGSKA (reference sequence). With 5 bases clipped from V and 9 bases from J, the junction kept 4 bases outside the gene matches. This CDR3 region has 12 residues. Here the CDR3 reads CSAGRTGSPLHF. The CDR3, as DNA: TGCAGTGCTGGAAGGACAGGTTCACCCCTCCACTTT.